Detailed here is one T cell receptor beta chain. This entry comes from a study of regulatory and conventional T cells in RAG deficiency. The sorted regulatory T cells were CD4+, CD25-high and CD127-low, with genomic DNA sequenced. The CDR3 is made up of 12 amino acids. Germline V gives CDR1 LGHNT, CDR2 FRNRAP. Trimming stripped 3 bases from V and 9 bases from J, with 9 bases between. Measured with immunoSEQ multiplex PCR; TCRdb has only the in-frame clones, and not every one. The repertoire has tens of thousands of clones, 90% to 95% of them found once; the top ten carry roughly 0.83%. A further study also used this sample, focusing on regulatory T cells. That report notes: The primer mix had 52 TRBV and 13 TRBJ primers.

The sample comprised Tregs sorted from blood. This sequence was found in a human donor in good health. This chain links TRBV12-5 with TRBJ2-1; the D is unclear. The CDR3 reads CASGLGMGEQFF. Here the CDR3 DNA reads TGTGCTAGTGGTTTAGGTATGGGTGAGCAGTTCTTC.